This T cell receptor (beta chain) came from a study of cytomegalovirus exposure and HLA in healthy donors. Whole-study findings and limits: For cytomegalovirus status, the classifier reportedly gave diagnoses with high specificity and sensitivity.

Concerning this clone itself: Its antigen is currently unknown.

60 Vbeta and 13 Jbeta primers were used in PCR. Clones were sequenced by immunoSEQ multiplex PCR, and TCRdb holds only the in-frame ones, with some missing. Among under 150,000 clones listed, 83% were seen once. The sample comprised PBMCs. The clonotype comes from a girl aged 2 to 9 in good health and CMV-seronegative.

This CDR3 reads CASSFLSGGSNQPQHF. CDR3 bases: TGTGCCAGCAGCTTTCTTTCGGGGGGTAGCAATCAGCCCCAGCATTTT. The rearrangement links TRBV7-8 to TRBJ1-5, with D perhaps TRBD1 (5 bases). The CDR3 is 16 residues long. Trimming removed 3 bases from V and 0 bases from J, with 12 bases in between. Germline CDR1 reads SGHVS; CDR2 reads FQNEAQ.